The 19 T cell receptor beta chains below come from one sample, sequenced in a study of T cell responses to AZD1222 COVID-19 vaccine. Produced via immunoSEQ multiplex PCR; TCRdb's table is partial and in-frame only. Here the sample spans some 130,000 clones, roughly 88% being singletons. The sequences come from peripheral blood, collected on day 0 of AZD1222 vaccination. These receptors all stem from an adult in good health.

The V and J genes are TRBV11-2 and TRBJ2-3; 11 bases line up with TRBD2. The CDR3 contains 19 residues. Germline loops: CDR1 SGHAT, CDR2 FQNNGV. The V and J ends lost 4 bases and 0 bases, in that order; junction bases with no gene match: 12. Here the CDR3 DNA reads TGTGCCAGCAGCTCCCCCCAGACTAGCGGGGCAACTAGCACAGATACGCAGTATTTT. Translated: CASSSPQTSGATSTDTQYF.

The chain carries TRBV7-8 and TRBJ1-1; 10 bases match TRBD1. Germline CDR1 reads SGHVS; CDR2 reads FQNEAQ. With V trimmed by 0 bases and J by 10 bases, 5 bases remained unmatched. The CDR3 spans 14 residues. The CDR3 coding sequence is TGTGCCAGCAGCTTAGCCGGGGACAGGGGAAGAGCTTTCTTT. Protein sequence: CASSLAGDRGRAFF.

The rearrangement uses TRBV9 and TRBJ2-5; tentatively, D is TRBD1 or TRBD2 (5 bases each). The germline V gene has CDR1 SGDLS and CDR2 YYNGEE. Trimming stripped 4 bases from V and 4 bases from J, with 14 bases between. The CDR3 sequence is 14 residues long. CDR3 region: CASSPGTGRETQYF. In DNA form, the CDR3 reads TGTGCCAGCAGCCCCGGGACGGGTCGAGAGACCCAGTACTTC.

The chain combines TRBV6-5 with TRBJ1-6, with D perhaps matching TRBD1 (6 bases). The V end was cut by 5 bases, the J end by 2 bases, with 10 bases between. The CDR3 sequence is 15 residues long. CDR1 is MNHEY and CDR2 is SVGAGI in the germline V gene. CDR3 nucleotide sequence: TGTGCCAGCAGTCGCCGACAGGCCTATAATTCACCCCTCCACTTT. This gives the protein CASSRRQAYNSPLHF.

The table lists this clone with a count of one. J is TRBJ1-1 and V is TRBV6-5; 7 nucleotides match TRBD1. V lost 5 bases, J lost 3 bases, and 9 bases stayed unmatched. This CDR3 has 15 residues. Germline CDR1 MNHEY, CDR2 SVGAGI. CDR3 sequence reads: CASSRGQISDTEAFF. CDR3 nucleotides: TGTGCCAGCAGTAGGGGACAGATCTCGGACACTGAAGCTTTCTTT.

This sequence joins TRBV9 and TRBJ2-2; D call uncertain. Trimming left V 0 bases short and J 8 bases short, with 8 bases between. The germline V gene encodes CDR1 SGDLS and CDR2 YYNGEE. The CDR3 spans 13 residues. The chain's CDR3 is CASSVEARGELFF. The DNA of the CDR3 is TGTGCCAGCAGCGTAGAGGCCCGGGGGGAGCTGTTTTTT.

The chain employs TRBV19 and TRBJ1-1, with 7 positions matching TRBD1. CDR1 and CDR2 from the germline V gene are LNHDA and SQIVND (reference sequence). The CDR3 has 13 residues. The junction had 3 bases not matched to a gene; V was cut back by 4 bases and J by 4 bases. The CDR3 here is CASSRDRFTEAFF. DNA of the CDR3: TGTGCCAGTAGTAGGGACAGATTCACTGAAGCTTTCTTT. The full variable domain, rest sourced from reference TRBV19 and TRBJ1-1, is DGGITQSPKYLFRKEGQNVTLSCEQNLNHDAMYWYRQDPGQGLRLIYYSQIVNDFQKGDIAEGYSVSREKKESFPLTVTSAQKNPTAFYLCASSRDRFTEAFFGQGTRLTVV.

This chain joins TRBV3-1 (or the pseudogene TRBV3-2) and TRBJ2-5; perhaps TRBD2 as D (6 bases). CDR1 is LGHDT, CDR2 YNNKEL, per germline (reference sequence). V lost 1 base and J 2 bases, leaving 8 bases between the germline ends. The CDR3 extends over 14 amino acids. Here the CDR3 reads CASSQAGGQETQYF. Here the CDR3 DNA reads TGTGCCAGCAGCCAAGCTGGGGGGCAAGAGACCCAGTACTTC.

The rearrangement joins TRBV9 to TRBJ2-7; 10 bases are a match to TRBD1. The CDR3 runs 15 residues. The J segment lost 3 bases and the V segment lost 2 bases, leaving 5 bases of the junction unmatched. CDR1 and CDR2 from the germline V gene are SGDLS and YYNGEE. CDR3 loop: CASSVSGTGDYEQYF. DNA of the CDR3: TGTGCCAGCAGCGTTTCCGGGACAGGGGACTACGAGCAGTACTTC.

The chain combines TRBV9 with TRBJ1-6, with D tentatively TRBD1 (6 bases). CDR1 SGDLS and CDR2 YYNGEE come from the germline V gene. V lost 0 bases and J 14 bases, leaving 12 bases between the germline ends. The CDR3 has 13 residues. For the CDR3, the DNA is TGTGCCAGCAGCGTAGAGGGGGGGAGAACCCTCCACTTT. Protein: CASSVEGGRTLHF.

The rearrangement links TRBV4-3 to TRBJ1-2; 7 nucleotides match TRBD1. The length of the CDR3 is 17 residues. V lost 5 bases, J lost 4 bases, and 16 bases stayed unmatched. Per germline, CDR1 LGHNA and CDR2 YSLEER. CDR3 nucleotide sequence: TGCGCCAGCAGCACCCGGGACAGTTTTTTAGGGAGCTATGGCTACACCTTC. It translates to CASSTRDSFLGSYGYTF.

The V call is TRBV9, the J call TRBJ1-6; no reliable D call. The germline gives CDR1 SGDLS, CDR2 YYNGEE. The length of the CDR3 is 12 residues. V lost 0 bases and J 7 bases, leaving 2 bases between the germline ends. Written as DNA, the CDR3 is TGTGCCAGCAGCGTAGGGAATTCACCCCTCCACTTT. It yields the protein CASSVGNSPLHF.

Comments on this clone: In the same sample, other DNA sequences code for this CDR3. V usage is TRBV5-1 and J usage is TRBJ1-2, with 8 bases matching TRBD1. Germline CDR1 reads SGHRS; CDR2 reads YFSETQ. This CDR3 spans 12 amino acids. The junction had 1 base not matched to a gene; V was cut back by 3 bases and J by 6 bases. Here the CDR3 reads CASSSGGHGYTF. In nucleotides, the CDR3 is TGCGCCAGCAGCTCAGGGGGCCATGGCTACACCTTC.

The V and J genes are TRBV3-1 (or the pseudogene TRBV3-2) and TRBJ1-6, with D unresolved. The V gene lost 0 bases and the J gene lost 3 bases, with 6 bases spanning the gap. The CDR3 is made up of 15 amino acids. CDR1 is LGHDT and CDR2 is YNNKEL in the germline V gene (reference sequence). The CDR3 loop is CASSQDLVYNSPLHF. The CDR3, as DNA: TGTGCCAGCAGCCAAGATTTGGTCTATAATTCACCCCTCCACTTT.

This rearrangement joins TRBV5-1 to TRBJ1-3; 8 bases agree with TRBD1. Losses at the gene ends were 3 bases for V and 0 bases for J; bases not matched to a gene: 14. The CDR3 covers 19 residues. Germline CDR1 SGHRS, CDR2 YFSETQ. The CDR3 sequence: CASSWGTGPRLSSGNTIYF. CDR3 nucleotide sequence: TGCGCCAGCAGCTGGGGGACAGGCCCCAGACTTAGCTCTGGAAACACCATATATTTT.

This chain joins TRBV12-3 or TRBV12-4 and TRBJ1-2; no firm D call. The CDR3 totals 12 residues. Trimming cost V 6 bases and J 4 bases, with 9 bases left between them. The CDR3 nucleotides read TGTGCCAGCAGAGAAAGTGGCTATGGCTACACCTTC. Translation: CASRESGYGYTF.

The gene calls are TRBV3-1 (or the pseudogene TRBV3-2) and TRBJ1-4; 9 nucleotides align to TRBD1. Trimming cost V 4 bases and J 8 bases; bases outside gene matches: 5. Germline assignment: CDR1 LGHDT and CDR2 YNNKEL (reference sequence). The CDR3 runs to 14 residues. CDR3 sequence (DNA): TGTGCCAGCAGCCCCGGGACAGGGCCCGAAAAACTGTTTTTT. Amino acid sequence: CASSPGTGPEKLFF.

CDR3 residues: CASSLFARPGGSYEQYF. The CDR3 DNA reads as TGTGCCAGCAGTTTGTTCGCTCGCCCCGGGGGCTCCTACGAGCAGTACTTC. The chain uses TRBV27 and TRBJ2-7, with a possible D match to TRBD2 (6 bases). In germline, CDR1 is MNHEY, CDR2 SMNVEV (reference sequence). V lost 3 bases, J lost 0 bases, and 18 bases lay in between. This CDR3 region has 17 residues.

The chain uses TRBV12-3 or TRBV12-4 and TRBJ2-7; no reliable D call. The CDR3 consists of 13 residues. V lost 7 bases to trimming and J lost 5 bases, with 15 bases between them. The CDR3 region is CASTTGSKNEQYF. CDR3 coding DNA: TGTGCCAGCACCACGGGTTCGAAAAACGAGCAGTACTTC.